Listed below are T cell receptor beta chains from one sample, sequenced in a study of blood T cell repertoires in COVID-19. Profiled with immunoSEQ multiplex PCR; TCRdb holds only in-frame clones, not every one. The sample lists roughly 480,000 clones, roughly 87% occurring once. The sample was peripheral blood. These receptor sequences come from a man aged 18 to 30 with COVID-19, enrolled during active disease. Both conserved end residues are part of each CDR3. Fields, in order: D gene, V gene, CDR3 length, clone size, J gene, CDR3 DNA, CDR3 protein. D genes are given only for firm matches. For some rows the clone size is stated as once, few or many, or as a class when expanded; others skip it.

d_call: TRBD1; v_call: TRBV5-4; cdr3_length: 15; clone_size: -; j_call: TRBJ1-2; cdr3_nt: TGTGCCAGCAGCTTAGAGACAGGGGACGGCTATGGCTACACCTTC; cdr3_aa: CASSLETGDGYGYTF
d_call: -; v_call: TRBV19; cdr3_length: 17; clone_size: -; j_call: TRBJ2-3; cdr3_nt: TGTGCCAGTAGTATCCAACTTGGTTTCCTGGGCGCAGATACGCAGTATTTT; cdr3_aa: CASSIQLGFLGADTQYF
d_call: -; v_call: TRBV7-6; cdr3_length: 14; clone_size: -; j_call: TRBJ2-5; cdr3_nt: TGTGCCAGCAGCTCCCACCCCTCGGAAGAGACCCAGTACTTC; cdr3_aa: CASSSHPSEETQYF
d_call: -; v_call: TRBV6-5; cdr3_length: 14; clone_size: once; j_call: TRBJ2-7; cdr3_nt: TGTGCCAGCAGACAAACATCTCGCTCCTACGAGCAGTACTTC; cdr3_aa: CASRQTSRSYEQYF
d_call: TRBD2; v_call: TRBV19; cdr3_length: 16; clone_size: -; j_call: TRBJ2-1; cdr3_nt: TGTGCCAGTAGTGGACTAGCGGCTAGCTCCTACAATGAGCAGTTCTTC; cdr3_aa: CASSGLAASSYNEQFF
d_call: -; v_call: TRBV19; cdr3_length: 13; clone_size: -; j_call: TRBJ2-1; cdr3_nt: TGTGCCAGTAGTATCGGCGGGTATAATGAGCAGTTCTTC; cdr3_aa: CASSIGGYNEQFF
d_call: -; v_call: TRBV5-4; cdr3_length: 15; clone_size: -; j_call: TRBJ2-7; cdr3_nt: TGTGCCAGCAGCTCGCAGGAGACTATTTATCCCGAGCAGTACTTC; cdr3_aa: CASSSQETIYPEQYF
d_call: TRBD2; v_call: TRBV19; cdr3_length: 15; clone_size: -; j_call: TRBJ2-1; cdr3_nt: TGTGCCAGTAGTATCGGGGGGGGGCGTAGCAATGAGCAGTTCTTC; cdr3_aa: CASSIGGGRSNEQFF
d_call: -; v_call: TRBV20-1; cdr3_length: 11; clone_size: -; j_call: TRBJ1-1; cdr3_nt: TGCAGTGCCTCCCCGGAGAGGGAAGCTTTCTTT; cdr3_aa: CSASPEREAFF
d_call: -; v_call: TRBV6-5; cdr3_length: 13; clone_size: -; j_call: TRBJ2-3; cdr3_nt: TGTGCCAGCAACCACCCGGGGACAGATACGCAGTATTTT; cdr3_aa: CASNHPGTDTQYF
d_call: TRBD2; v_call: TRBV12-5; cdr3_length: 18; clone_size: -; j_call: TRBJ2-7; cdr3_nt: TGTGCTAGTGGTTTGGTACTGGGAAGCGGGGGTAGCTCCTACGAGCAGTACTTC; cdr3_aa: CASGLVLGSGGSSYEQYF
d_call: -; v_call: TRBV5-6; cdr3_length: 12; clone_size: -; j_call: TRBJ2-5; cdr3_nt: TGTGCCAGCTCCTTTCGGTACGAGACCCAGTACTTC; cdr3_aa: CASSFRYETQYF
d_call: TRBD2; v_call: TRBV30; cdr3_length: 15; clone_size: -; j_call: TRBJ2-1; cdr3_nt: TGTGCCTGGGGTGGATCCGGGACTAGTTACAATGAGCAGTTCTTC; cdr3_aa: CAWGGSGTSYNEQFF
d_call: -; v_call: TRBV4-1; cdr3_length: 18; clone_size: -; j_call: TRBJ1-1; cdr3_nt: TGCGCCAGCAGCCAACAGTTCGCTCGGGGGGATGGTGGCACTGAAGCTTTCTTT; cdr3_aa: CASSQQFARGDGGTEAFF
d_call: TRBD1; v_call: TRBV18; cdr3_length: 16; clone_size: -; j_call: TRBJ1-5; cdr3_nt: TGTGCCAGCTCCCCGGGTCCGGGACAGGGCCATCAGCCCCAGCATTTT; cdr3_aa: CASSPGPGQGHQPQHF
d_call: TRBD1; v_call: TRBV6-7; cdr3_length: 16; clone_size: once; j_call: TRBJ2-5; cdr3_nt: TGTGCCAGCAGTTCGACCTCATGGACAGGGGAAGAGACCCAGTACTTC; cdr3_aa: CASSSTSWTGEETQYF
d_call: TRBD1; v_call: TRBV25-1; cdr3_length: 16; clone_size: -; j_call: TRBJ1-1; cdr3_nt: TGTGCCAGCAGTGATAGGGGGCGACCTGGGGACACTGAAGCTTTCTTT; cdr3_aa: CASSDRGRPGDTEAFF
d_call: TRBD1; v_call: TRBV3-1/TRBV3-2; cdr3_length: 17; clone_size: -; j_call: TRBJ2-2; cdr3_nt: TGTGCCAGCAGCCACCAACGTGGGACAGGGGTCACCGGGGAGCTGTTTTTT; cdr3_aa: CASSHQRGTGVTGELFF
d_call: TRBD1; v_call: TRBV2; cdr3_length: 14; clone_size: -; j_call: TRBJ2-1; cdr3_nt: TGTGCCAGCAGTGAGGGCAGGGGGCGATATGAGCAGTTCTTC; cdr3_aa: CASSEGRGRYEQFF